The table lists the clone carrying this T cell receptor beta chain with many counts. Its antigen is as yet unknown. The length of the CDR3 is 14 residues. CDR1 SGHTA and CDR2 FQGNSA come from the germline V gene. With V trimmed by 1 base and J by 2 bases, 2 bases remained unmatched. Libraries of TCR beta came from quantitative 5'-RACE with molecular barcodes. TCRdb reprocessed the 5' RACE reads via MiXCR and lists one record per CDR3 protein. The sample has more than 150,000 distinct CDR3 sequences, 18% seen once. The sample comes from a study of CD8 T cells in ankylosing spondylitis. General study findings and limits: Disease-linked clones, CD8+, were relatively rare in peripheral blood. Some motif variants were previously reported in reactive arthritis synovial fluid and blood.

The sample consisted of blood, either unsorted or a sorted T cell fraction (not recorded which). The V call is TRBV7-2, the J call TRBJ2-7, with 7 nucleotides matching TRBD1. The sequence came from a male donor under 30 with ankylosing spondylitis or in good health (not recorded which). The CDR3 DNA is TGTGCCAGCAGCTTAGACAGGGGACCCTACGAGCAGTACTTC. Translating gives CASSLDRGPYEQYF.